This TCR beta chain was recorded in a study of blood T cell repertoires in COVID-19. About the study: The origin of the acute and convalescent COVID-19 samples was the United States, Italy and Spain.

Clones were read by immunoSEQ multiplex PCR, and TCRdb kept only the in-frame ones, dropping some. The sample contains about 250,000 clones, 90% of which appear only once. The CDR3 consists of 15 residues. Seattle-derived patients entered the study during active infection and were followed longitudinally. This sequence joins TRBV21-1 and TRBJ1-2. TRBV21-1 is a recognized pseudogene. This sequence was found in a woman aged 55-69 years with COVID-19, enrolled during active disease. The sample taken for sequencing was peripheral blood. CDR3 bases: TGTGCCAGCAGCAAACCGCCGACGGGGGGCTATGGCTACACCTTC. This translates into CASSKPPTGGYGYTF.